The entry below gives a single TCR beta chain sequence along with its context. CDR1 SGDLS and CDR2 YYNGEE come from the germline V gene. This CDR3 has 14 residues. V shed 5 bases, J shed 6 bases, and the junction held 6 bases outside the gene matches. As originally analysed: Scientists estimated how many nucleated cells there were by amplifying reference gene primers. Method: immunoSEQ multiplex PCR; TCRdb's copy keeps in-frame clones and lacks some. V, J and clone size derive from that table, while D and trimming were established from the DNA sequence. The sample has approximately 120,000 clones; 60% to 80% are singletons. These data are taken from a study of blood T cell repertoires in COVID-19. Study details: Sites across the United States, Italy and Spain contributed samples from acute and convalescent COVID-19.

The sample taken for sequencing was peripheral blood. This sequence originates from a man older than 75 with COVID-19, enrolled during active disease. The rearrangement uses TRBV9 and TRBJ2-7, with 12 bases that match TRBD1. CDR3 DNA sequence: TGTGCCAGCAGTGGAGGGACAGGGGGCGGCGAGCAGTACTTC. This gives the protein CASSGGTGGGEQYF.